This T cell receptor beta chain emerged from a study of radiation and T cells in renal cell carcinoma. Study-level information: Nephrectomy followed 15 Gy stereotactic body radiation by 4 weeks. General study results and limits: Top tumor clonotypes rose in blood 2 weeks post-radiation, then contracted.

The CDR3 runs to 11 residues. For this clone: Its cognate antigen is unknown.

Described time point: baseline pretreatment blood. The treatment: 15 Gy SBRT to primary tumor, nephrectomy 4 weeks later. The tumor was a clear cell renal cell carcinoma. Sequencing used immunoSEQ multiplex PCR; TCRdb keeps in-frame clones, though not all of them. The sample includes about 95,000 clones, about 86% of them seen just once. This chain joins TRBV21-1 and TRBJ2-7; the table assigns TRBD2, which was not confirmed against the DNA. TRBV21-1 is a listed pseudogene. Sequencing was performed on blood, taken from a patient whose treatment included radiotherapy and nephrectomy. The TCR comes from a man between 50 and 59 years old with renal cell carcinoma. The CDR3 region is CASIEGYEQYF. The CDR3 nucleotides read TGTGCCAGCATTGAGGGCTACGAGCAGTACTTC.